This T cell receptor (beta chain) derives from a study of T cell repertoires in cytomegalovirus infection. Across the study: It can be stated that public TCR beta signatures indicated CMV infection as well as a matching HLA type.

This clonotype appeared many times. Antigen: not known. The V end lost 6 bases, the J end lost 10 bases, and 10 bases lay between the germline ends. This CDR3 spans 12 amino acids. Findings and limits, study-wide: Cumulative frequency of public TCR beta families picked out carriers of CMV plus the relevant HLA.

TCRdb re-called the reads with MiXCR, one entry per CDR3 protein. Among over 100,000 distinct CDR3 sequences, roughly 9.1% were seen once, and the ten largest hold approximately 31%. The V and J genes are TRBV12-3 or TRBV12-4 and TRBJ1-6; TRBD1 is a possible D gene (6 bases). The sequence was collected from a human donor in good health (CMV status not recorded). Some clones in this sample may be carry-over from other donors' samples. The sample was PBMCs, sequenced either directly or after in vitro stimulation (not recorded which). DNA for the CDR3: TGTGCCAGCAGCTTCCAGGGGTCACCCCTCCACTTT. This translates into CASSFQGSPLHF.